These 14 T cell receptor beta chains originate from one sample sequenced in a study of T-cell reconstitution after alpha-beta-depleted transplantation in children. The authors prepared the TCRbeta library with unique molecular identifiers. TCRdb reprocessed the PCR reads via MiXCR and lists one record per CDR3 protein. The sample has about 980,000 distinct CDR3 sequences, under 30% seen once. The starting material was PBMCs, mostly from graft donor cells, obtained 360 days after TCRalphabeta/CD19-depleted stem cell transplant. The receptor source for this set is a boy under two years old who had a stem cell transplant for SCID, so the T cells may come from the graft donor.

The sample holds a few counts of this clonotype. The rearrangement joins TRBV3-1 to TRBJ2-3, with D uncertain. Germline V gene data show CDR1 as LGHDT and CDR2 as YNNKEL (reference sequence). This CDR3 has 12 residues. V lost 1 base and J lost 7, with 6 bases in between. The CDR3 coding sequence is TGTGCCAGCAGCCAAGCCGGGCATACGCAGTATTTT. As protein: CASSQAGHTQYF.

The chain is built from TRBV19 and TRBJ2-7; the D gene could be TRBD1 or TRBD2 (5 bases each). Trimming shortened V by 0 bases and J by 0 bases, and 15 bases separated the two germline ends. The CDR3 is made up of 17 amino acids. The germline V gene encodes CDR1 LNHDA and CDR2 SQIVND (reference sequence). The CDR3 sequence is CASSIDHGDPRSYEQYF. DNA for the CDR3: TGTGCCAGTAGTATAGATCACGGGGACCCGCGCTCCTACGAGCAGTACTTC.

A few counts support this clonotype. The chain combines TRBV20-1 with TRBJ1-5; tentatively, D is TRBD1 (6 bases). V was trimmed by 5 bases and J by 0 bases, leaving 14 bases between them. CDR1 DFQATT and CDR2 SNEGSKA come from the germline V gene (reference sequence). This CDR3 has 15 amino acids. The CDR3 DNA sequence: TGCAGTGCTTGGAGACAGGCTTATAGCAATCAGCCCCAGCATTTT. Its translation: CSAWRQAYSNQPQHF.

The chain employs TRBV25-1 and TRBJ2-5; tentatively, D is TRBD1 (6 bases). Per the germline V gene, CDR1 is MGHDK and CDR2 is SYGVNS. The CDR3 is 16 residues long. V lost 1 base and J lost 5, with 17 bases in between. This chain's CDR3 is CASSEFGGYPQETQYF. In nucleotides, the CDR3 is TGTGCCAGCAGTGAATTTGGGGGCTACCCCCAGGAGACCCAGTACTTC. Together with reference TRBV25-1 and TRBJ2-5, the CDR3 gives the full variable domain: EADIYQTPRYLVIGTGKKITLECSQTMGHDKMYWYQQDPGMELHLIHYSYGVNSTEKGDLSSESTVSRIRTEHFPLTLESARPSHTSQYLCASSEFGGYPQETQYFGPGTRLLVL.

The gene calls are TRBV11-2 and TRBJ2-3; no definite D call. V was clipped by 5 bases and J by 8 bases, with 14 bases between them. The CDR3 sequence is 13 residues long. Germline CDR1 and CDR2: SGHAT and FQNNGV. CDR3 in DNA: TGTGCCAGCAGCCTTGAGACCTGGGGTACGCAGTATTTT. It is translated as CASSLETWGTQYF.

The rearrangement uses TRBV28 and TRBJ2-5; D is possibly TRBD2 (6 bases). Germline V gene sequence: CDR1 MDHEN, CDR2 SYDVKM. The CDR3 totals 16 residues. Trimming shortened V by 7 bases and J by 5 bases, and 23 bases separated the two germline ends. The CDR3 nucleotides are TGTGCCAGCACTCCTTTCCGCGGGGCCAAGGGGGAGACCCAGTACTTC. Protein sequence: CASTPFRGAKGETQYF.

This clonotype was observed a handful of times. This chain joins TRBV5-6 and TRBJ2-1, with D tentatively TRBD2 (6 bases). This CDR3 is built from 15 residues. The V end lost 0 bases, the J end lost 3 bases, and 10 bases lay between the germline ends. CDR1 is SGHDT and CDR2 is YYEEEE in the germline V gene. CDR3 sequence: CASSLAEGGYNEQFF. The CDR3, as DNA: TGTGCCAGCAGCTTGGCCGAGGGAGGCTACAATGAGCAGTTCTTC.

This clonotype was counted between two and nine times. DNA of the CDR3: TGTGCCAGCAGGCGGCAGCCTGGAAACACCATATATTTT. Its protein product is CASRRQPGNTIYF. The rearrangement uses TRBV2 and TRBJ1-3; no firm D call. Trimming left V 6 bases short and J 2 bases short, with 8 bases between. The CDR3 is 13 residues long. In germline, CDR1 is SNHLY, CDR2 FYNNEI.

This clonotype was seen more than once but under ten times. The rearrangement joins TRBV24-1 to TRBJ2-3, with unresolved D. Germline V CDR1 and CDR2: KGHDR, SFDVKD. Trimming removed 4 bases at V and 1 base at J, with 17 bases between. This CDR3 has 17 residues. CDR3 nucleotide sequence: TGTGCCACCAGTGACCCCTCCTCCCCAGGCGGCACAGATACGCAGTATTTT. It is translated as CATSDPSSPGGTDTQYF.

The gene calls are TRBV27 and TRBJ2-1; 9 nucleotides match TRBD1. Germline CDR1 reads MNHEY; CDR2 reads SMNVEV (reference sequence). Trimming cost V 4 bases and J 9 bases; bases outside gene matches: 10. This CDR3 has 15 residues. CDR3 region: CASSSRQGGTGEQFF. DNA of the CDR3: TGTGCCAGCAGTTCCCGACAGGGGGGGACGGGTGAGCAGTTCTTC.

The chain uses TRBV4-1 and TRBJ1-2; D possibly corresponds to TRBD1 (5 bases). CDR1 is MGHRA and CDR2 is YSYEKL in the germline V gene. Trimming pared 3 bases from V and 9 bases from J, leaving 8 bases between. This CDR3 is built from 11 residues. CDR3 DNA: TGCGCCAGCAGCCATGACAGTCGCTACACCTTC. This codes for CASSHDSRYTF.

The V call is TRBV19, the J call TRBJ2-3; 7 nucleotides line up with TRBD1. V trimming: 3 bases; J trimming: 5 bases; junction bases outside the gene matches: 17. CDR1 is LNHDA and CDR2 is SQIVND in the germline V gene (reference sequence). The CDR3 has 18 residues. CDR3 protein: CASSIYFLGTAGGDTQYF. The CDR3 nucleotides are TGTGCCAGTAGTATCTATTTCCTGGGGACAGCTGGCGGAGATACGCAGTATTTT.

This clonotype appeared a few times. The genes are TRBV2 and TRBJ2-3; D is unresolved. The CDR3 loop spans 15 amino acids. Trimming took 6 bases from V and 0 from J, leaving 13 bases between them. CDR1 and CDR2 (germline): SNHLY, FYNNEI. CDR3 nucleotides: TGTGCCAGCAGCGCTGAATCGACTAGCACAGATACGCAGTATTTT. As protein: CASSAESTSTDTQYF.

The chain combines TRBV6-2 or TRBV6-3 with TRBJ1-5; 12 bases match TRBD1. In germline, CDR1 is MNHEY, CDR2 SVGEGT. V shed 5 bases and J 7 bases; nucleotides not matched to a gene: 9. The CDR3 sequence is 16 residues long. The CDR3, as DNA: TGTGCCAGCAGTCCCCAGGGACAGGGGGCTTGGCAGCCCCAGCATTTT. Its translation is CASSPQGQGAWQPQHF.